The 23 T cell receptor beta chains listed next were all sequenced from one sample in a study of blood T cell repertoires in COVID-19 (dated by TCRdb to about 2020). Receptor amplification or capture employed the immunoSEQ multiplex PCR assay. What TCRdb holds here is the immuneACCESS table cut down to in-frame rearrangements. Part of the clones is not present; checked against another copy, under half of the missing clones reflect an unresolved V gene, and the others are unexplained. The sample table holds over 100,000 clones, of which about nine tenths were seen once. The ten top clones hold roughly 4.7% of the sample. Sequences were obtained from peripheral blood. The receptor set was obtained from a man aged 40-49 years with acute or convalescent COVID-19.

V and J are TRBV11-2 and TRBJ1-3, with D hard to call. Trimming removed 5 bases from V and 0 bases from J, with 8 bases in between. The CDR3 loop spans 14 amino acids. Germline CDR1 reads SGHAT; CDR2 reads FQNNGV. This CDR3 is CASSPLSSGNTIYF. The CDR3 DNA is TGTGCCAGCAGCCCCCTAAGCTCTGGAAACACCATATATTTT.

The chain links TRBV19 to TRBJ2-3; TRBD1 is a possible D gene (7 bases). Looked up from germline, CDR1 is LNHDA and CDR2 is SQIVND (reference sequence). CDR3 size: 17 residues. Trimming shortened V by 5 bases and J by 5 bases, and 23 bases separated the two germline ends. The CDR3 is CASSFLGGQLVGDTQYF. The CDR3, as DNA: TGTGCCAGTAGTTTCTTGGGGGGACAGTTGGTGGGAGATACGCAGTATTTT.

The CDR3 bases are TGTGCCAGCAGTCCCTTCGGCGGGGGGTTGACAGATACGCAGTATTTT. As protein: CASSPFGGGLTDTQYF. The chain is built from TRBV6-2 or TRBV6-3 and TRBJ2-3, with 8 nucleotides matching TRBD2. CDR3 length equals 16 residues. Germline CDR1 is MNHEY and CDR2 is SVGEGT. V lost 5 bases and J lost 3; bases outside the gene matches: 10.

The CDR3 nucleotides are TGTGCCAGTAGTATGCCGGCAGGGGGGACGAGTCAGCCCCAGCATTTT. This encodes CASSMPAGGTSQPQHF. The V gene is TRBV19, the J gene TRBJ1-5; 7 bases are a match to TRBD1. The germline gives CDR1 LNHDA, CDR2 SQIVND (reference sequence). The CDR3 has 16 residues. Germline trimming cut 3 bases from V and 6 bases from J; bases unmatched to any gene: 11.

The chain joins TRBV24-1 to TRBJ1-5, with 11 bases that match TRBD1. Germline V CDR1 and CDR2: KGHDR, SFDVKD. The V segment lost 3 bases and the J segment 6 bases; nucleotides outside the gene matches: 3. This CDR3 is 15 amino acids long. The DNA for the CDR3 is TGTGCCACCAGTGATCGGACAGGGGGCATTCAGCCCCAGCATTTT. As protein: CATSDRTGGIQPQHF.

This chain connects TRBV30 to TRBJ2-7; TRBD2 agrees at 13 bases. Germline V gene lookup returns CDR1 GTSNPN and CDR2 SVGIG (reference sequence). V dropped 3 bases and J dropped 6; count of bases not matched to a gene: 5. The CDR3 is 14 amino acids. In DNA, the CDR3 is TGTGCCTGGAGAGGACTAGCGGGAGACGGCGAGCAGTACTTC. Residues: CAWRGLAGDGEQYF.

V is TRBV18 and J is TRBJ1-2, with 8 bases aligning to TRBD1. Germline CDR1 reads KGHSH; CDR2 reads LQKENI. This CDR3 contains 13 residues. The V segment lost 3 bases and the J segment 7 bases; nucleotides outside the gene matches: 4. The CDR3 DNA reads TGTGCCAGCTCACCTGTGACAGGGGTTGGCTACACCTTC. Amino acid sequence: CASSPVTGVGYTF.

This chain connects TRBV6-2 or TRBV6-3 to TRBJ2-5; 9 bases fit TRBD1. Germline V gene lookup returns CDR1 MNHEY and CDR2 SVGEGT. Trimming took 5 bases from V and 5 from J; bases not matched to a gene: 12. The CDR3 is 16 amino acids. CDR3 sequence reads: CASSQALDRGAETQYF. The CDR3 DNA sequence: TGTGCCAGCAGTCAAGCCCTGGACAGGGGTGCGGAGACCCAGTACTTC.

The genes are TRBV27 and TRBJ2-2; D possibly corresponds to TRBD2 (5 bases). Trimming pared 3 bases from V and 8 bases from J, leaving 10 bases between. CDR3 length: 13 amino acids. In germline, CDR1 is MNHEY, CDR2 SMNVEV (reference sequence). CDR3 nucleotide sequence: TGTGCCAGCAGTTTCGGGGAAACTGGGGAGCTGTTTTTT. Its translation is CASSFGETGELFF.

J is TRBJ2-1 and V is TRBV18; 10 bases are shared with TRBD1. V lost 3 bases, J lost 8 bases, and 7 bases stayed unmatched. CDR3 length equals 15 residues. Germline V gene data show CDR1 as KGHSH and CDR2 as LQKENI. The CDR3 region has the DNA TGTGCCAGCTCACCCGGGACAGGGGTCCACCATGAGCAGTTCTTC. Translating it yields CASSPGTGVHHEQFF.

The chain uses TRBV29-1 and TRBJ2-2; D unclear. The germline V and J ends were trimmed by 3 bases and 6 bases, with 8 bases remaining between them. The CDR3 has 12 amino acids. Germline values: CDR1 SQVTM, CDR2 ANQGSEA. The CDR3 protein is CSVDDKAGELFF. Here the CDR3 DNA reads TGCAGCGTTGACGACAAAGCCGGGGAGCTGTTTTTT.

The chain uses TRBV19 and TRBJ2-2; 8 bases map to TRBD2. Trimming took 4 bases from V and 0 from J; bases not matched to a gene: 4. This CDR3 is built from 16 residues. Germline-derived CDR1 and CDR2 are LNHDA and SQIVND (reference sequence). The CDR3 here is CASSTRAGANTGELFF. CDR3 in DNA: TGTGCCAGTAGTACCCGAGCGGGAGCGAACACCGGGGAGCTGTTTTTT.

The chain uses TRBV6-5 and TRBJ2-2, with 8 positions matching TRBD1. Trimming removed 2 bases from V and 0 bases from J; junction bases left unmatched: 2. From germline, CDR1 is MNHEY and CDR2 SVGAGI. CDR3 length: 16 amino acids. The CDR3 is CASSYQTGANTGELFF. DNA of the CDR3: TGTGCCAGCAGTTACCAGACAGGGGCGAACACCGGGGAGCTGTTTTTT.

This sequence joins TRBV3-1 (or the pseudogene TRBV3-2) and TRBJ1-6; the match to TRBD1 covers 9 bases. The germline V gene has CDR1 LGHDT and CDR2 YNNKEL (reference sequence). The CDR3 covers 13 residues. V was clipped by 4 bases and J by 9 bases; unmatched bases: 1. CDR3: CASSPGQGSPLHF. The CDR3 DNA is TGTGCCAGCAGCCCGGGACAGGGTTCACCCCTCCACTTT.

In its sample, this clone was seen a few times. The rearrangement links TRBV30 to TRBJ1-1; TRBD1 matches 7 bases. The CDR3 runs 13 residues. V lost 8 bases to trimming and J lost 1 base; unmatched junction nucleotides: 7. Per germline, CDR1 GTSNPN and CDR2 SVGIG (reference sequence). The chain's CDR3 is CARTDRANTEAFF. The CDR3 region has the DNA TGTGCCCGGACCGACAGGGCGAACACTGAAGCTTTCTTT. The full variable domain, completed using reference TRBV30 and TRBJ1-1, is SQTIHQWPATLVQPVGSPLSLECTVEGTSNPNLYWYRQAAGRGLQLLFYSVGIGQISSEVPQNLSASRPQDRQFILSSKKLLLSDSGFYLCARTDRANTEAFFGQGTRLTVV.

V gene TRBV7-9 combines with J gene TRBJ2-3, with 10 positions matching TRBD2. Germline V gives CDR1 SEHNR, CDR2 FQNEAQ (reference sequence). Unmatched junction bases numbered 10, after V lost 3 bases and J lost 7 bases. The CDR3 is 16 amino acids. Written as DNA, the CDR3 is TGTGCCAGCAGCTTCCTCCTAGCGGGAGAGGAGTATACGCAGTATTTT. Its protein product is CASSFLLAGEEYTQYF.

This rearrangement joins TRBV15 to TRBJ2-3; maybe TRBD2 (7 bases). The CDR3 is 16 residues long. V dropped 3 bases and J dropped 3 bases, with 16 bases sitting between them. CDR1 LNHNV and CDR2 YYDKDF come from the germline V gene (reference sequence). The CDR3 region has the DNA TGTGCCACCAGCAGGGACTTACGGGGGGCTACAGATACGCAGTATTTT. This sequence encodes CATSRDLRGATDTQYF.

V gene TRBV5-1 combines with J gene TRBJ1-1, with a possible D match to TRBD1 (6 bases). The V end lost 4 bases, the J end lost 1 base, and 11 bases lay between the germline ends. This CDR3 has 14 amino acids. Germline assignment: CDR1 SGHRS and CDR2 YFSETQ. CDR3 in DNA: TGCGCCAGCAGCCCGACAGGACCGAACACTGAAGCTTTCTTT. Protein: CASSPTGPNTEAFF.

This clone occurred a few times. The gene calls are TRBV30 and TRBJ1-3, with TRBD1 as a possible D gene (5 bases). Trimming stripped 1 base from V and 0 bases from J, with 16 bases between. This CDR3 contains 17 residues. Germline CDR1 is GTSNPN and CDR2 is SVGIG (reference sequence). CDR3 loop: CAWSGLGGHSSGNTIYF. Written as DNA, the CDR3 is TGTGCCTGGAGTGGCTTGGGCGGACATAGCTCTGGAAACACCATATATTTT. The full variable domain, with the rest looked up from reference TRBV30 and TRBJ1-3, is SQTIHQWPATLVQPVGSPLSLECTVEGTSNPNLYWYRQAAGRGLQLLFYSVGIGQISSEVPQNLSASRPQDRQFILSSKKLLLSDSGFYLCAWSGLGGHSSGNTIYFGEGSWLTVV.

J is TRBJ1-1 and V is TRBV9; no firm D call. V was clipped by 3 bases and J by 1 base, with 13 bases between them. Germline V CDR1 and CDR2: SGDLS, YYNGEE. There are 15 residues in the CDR3. The CDR3 DNA follows: TGTGCCAGCAGCGCCAGCGGACGGTGGAACACTGAAGCTTTCTTT. Translated: CASSASGRWNTEAFF.

The J gene is TRBJ2-1, the V gene TRBV12-3 or TRBV12-4, with D possibly TRBD1 on 5 matching bases. The CDR3 has 13 amino acids. V lost 4 bases to trimming and J lost 6 bases, with 10 bases between them. DNA for the CDR3: TGTGCCAGCAGTTCCTACGACAGCAATGAGCAGTTCTTC. This codes for CASSSYDSNEQFF.

This chain joins TRBV15 and TRBJ2-5; 9 bases align to TRBD1. Per germline, CDR1 LNHNV and CDR2 YYDKDF (reference sequence). The J segment lost 2 bases and the V segment lost 0 bases, leaving 4 bases of the junction unmatched. The CDR3 is 16 amino acids. For the CDR3, the DNA is TGTGCCACCAGCAGAGAGAGCGGGACAGGGCAAGAGACCCAGTACTTC. It yields the protein CATSRESGTGQETQYF.

The chain uses TRBV30 and TRBJ1-6, with 8 positions matching TRBD1. The CDR3 length is 13 residues. Germline CDR1 reads GTSNPN; CDR2 reads SVGIG (reference sequence). V lost 2 bases and J lost 12; bases outside the gene matches: 6. DNA for the CDR3: TGTGCCTGGAGTACCCAGGGGGCTAAACCCCTCCACTTT. It translates to CAWSTQGAKPLHF.